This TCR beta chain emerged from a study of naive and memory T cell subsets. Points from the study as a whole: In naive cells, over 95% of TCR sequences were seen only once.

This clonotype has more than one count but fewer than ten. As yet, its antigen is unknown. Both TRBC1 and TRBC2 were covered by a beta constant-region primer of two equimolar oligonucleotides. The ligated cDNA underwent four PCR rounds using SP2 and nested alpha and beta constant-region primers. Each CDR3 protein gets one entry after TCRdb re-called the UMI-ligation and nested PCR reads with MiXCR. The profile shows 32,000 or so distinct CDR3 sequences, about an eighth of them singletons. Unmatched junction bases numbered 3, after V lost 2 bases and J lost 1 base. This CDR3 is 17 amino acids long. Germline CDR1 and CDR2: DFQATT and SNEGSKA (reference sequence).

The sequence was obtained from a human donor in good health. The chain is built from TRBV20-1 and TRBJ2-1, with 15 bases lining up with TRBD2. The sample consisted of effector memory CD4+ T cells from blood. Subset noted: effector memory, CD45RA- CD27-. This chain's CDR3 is CSARTGLAGGSYNEQFF. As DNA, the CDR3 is TGCAGTGCTAGAACAGGACTAGCGGGAGGGTCCTACAATGAGCAGTTCTTC.